This TCR beta chain is drawn from a study of T cell responses to AZD1222 COVID-19 vaccine. Overall study findings and caveats: No day 14 peak samples; only post-peak repertoires were characterized. Baseline seropositivity occurred in only a handful of AZD1222 recipients. Spike was spanned by vaccine-associated CD4 TCRs, which were dominant at 160-218 and 743-854. White British donors predominated, females outnumbered males, and clonal diversity was possibly underestimated.

This clone was detected only a few times. What it recognizes is unknown. Repertoires were generated with immunoSEQ multiplex PCR, while TCRdb's copy carries only in-frame clones and drops some. The data contain about 140,000 clones, almost 85% of them singletons. Germline values: CDR1 KGHDR, CDR2 SFDVKD. The CDR3 is 15 amino acids. Trimming took off 4 bases at V and 3 bases at J, with 11 bases between the two ends. The TCR was taken from an adult who received the MenACWY meningococcal vaccine as a control. The J gene is TRBJ2-2, the V gene TRBV24-1; D possibly corresponds to TRBD2 (6 bases). Here the sequenced sample was peripheral blood, taken 28 days after the second dose of the MenACWY control vaccine. The CDR3 protein is CATSDPGGDTGELFF. CDR3 nucleotide sequence: TGTGCCACCAGTGACCCCGGGGGAGACACCGGGGAGCTGTTTTTT.